A selection of T cell receptor beta chains follows, all from one sample in a study of OX40 agonist ivuxolimab in advanced cancers. The method was immunoSEQ multiplex PCR; TCRdb's version includes in-frame clones alone and lacks a portion of them. This sample has over 85,000 clones; about 92% occur once, and the top ten carry about 0.27%. Source: CD4+ or CD8+ T cells sorted from blood, taken in a trial of the OX40 agonist ivuxolimab. The receptors were sampled from an adult with an advanced solid tumor such as melanoma, head and neck, liver or kidney cancer. The CDR3 runs from the conserved cysteine through the conserved F or W. Fields, in order: CDR3 protein, CDR3 DNA, V gene, J gene, clone size, D gene. D genes are given only for firm matches. Expanded clones get a size class; other rows say once, few or many, or leave the size out.

CDR3aa: CASRRVGDLGEKLFF
CDR3nt: TGTGCCAGCAGGAGGGTGGGAGACTTGGGTGAAAAACTGTTTTTT
v_gene: TRBV6-1
j_gene: TRBJ1-4
abundance: -
d_gene: -

CDR3aa: CASSLGVPGELFF
CDR3nt: TGTGCCAGCAGCTTAGGAGTCCCCGGGGAGCTGTTTTTT
v_gene: TRBV7-3
j_gene: TRBJ2-2
abundance: -
d_gene: -

CDR3aa: CASSPSTGGLSGANVLTF
CDR3nt: TGTGCCAGCAGCCCGTCGACAGGGGGGCTATCTGGGGCCAACGTCCTGACTTTC
v_gene: TRBV11-3
j_gene: TRBJ2-6
abundance: once
d_gene: TRBD1

CDR3aa: CASSPWDRANEQYF
CDR3nt: TGTGCCAGCAGCCCTTGGGACAGGGCCAACGAGCAGTACTTC
v_gene: TRBV14
j_gene: TRBJ2-7
abundance: few
d_gene: TRBD1

CDR3aa: CASSSERPQHF
CDR3nt: TGTGCCAGCAGTTCCGAGAGGCCCCAGCATTTT
v_gene: TRBV6-6
j_gene: TRBJ1-5
abundance: -
d_gene: -

CDR3aa: CASSPGLAGWADTQYF
CDR3nt: TGTGCCAGCTCGCCAGGACTAGCGGGTTGGGCAGATACGCAGTATTTT
v_gene: TRBV18
j_gene: TRBJ2-3
abundance: -
d_gene: TRBD2

CDR3aa: CASSLGEETQYF
CDR3nt: TGTGCCAGCAGCCTGGGGGAGGAGACCCAGTACTTC
v_gene: TRBV9
j_gene: TRBJ2-5
abundance: once
d_gene: -

CDR3aa: CAWAPKWTGGSIQYF
CDR3nt: TGTGCCTGGGCCCCCAAATGGACAGGGGGGAGCATTCAGTACTTC
v_gene: TRBV30
j_gene: TRBJ2-4
abundance: -
d_gene: TRBD1

CDR3aa: CASGLRTGGLGDEQFF
CDR3nt: TGTGCTAGTGGTTTACGGACAGGGGGTCTTGGGGATGAGCAGTTCTTC
v_gene: TRBV12-5
j_gene: TRBJ2-1
abundance: -
d_gene: TRBD1

CDR3aa: CASSLGLSTYNEQFF
CDR3nt: TGCGCCAGCAGCTTGGGACTTTCCACCTACAATGAGCAGTTCTTC
v_gene: TRBV5-1
j_gene: TRBJ2-1
abundance: -
d_gene: -

CDR3aa: CASSTLAGAPIQYF
CDR3nt: TGTGCCAGCAGTACACTAGCGGGAGCGCCGATCCAGTACTTC
v_gene: TRBV28
j_gene: TRBJ2-5
abundance: -
d_gene: TRBD2

CDR3aa: CASSVQRWAGGLTDTQYF
CDR3nt: TGTGCCAGCAGTGTACAACGGTGGGCAGGGGGTCTCACAGATACGCAGTATTTT
v_gene: TRBV27
j_gene: TRBJ2-3
abundance: -
d_gene: TRBD1

CDR3aa: CASSPGQSNQPQHF
CDR3nt: TGCGCCAGCAGCCCGGGACAGAGCAATCAGCCCCAGCATTTT
v_gene: TRBV5-1
j_gene: TRBJ1-5
abundance: -
d_gene: TRBD1

CDR3aa: CASSPRQGRAFF
CDR3nt: TGTGCCAGCAGTCCCCGACAGGGCAGGGCTTTCTTT
v_gene: TRBV6-5
j_gene: TRBJ1-1
abundance: -
d_gene: TRBD1

CDR3aa: CASSARTAQPYNEQFF
CDR3nt: TGTGCCAGCAGCGCCCGGACAGCACAACCTTACAATGAGCAGTTCTTC
v_gene: TRBV4-2
j_gene: TRBJ2-1
abundance: -
d_gene: -

CDR3aa: CASSLGERGGQDTQYF
CDR3nt: TGTGCCAGCAGCTTAGGAGAGCGGGGAGGGCAAGATACGCAGTATTTT
v_gene: TRBV7-3
j_gene: TRBJ2-3
abundance: -
d_gene: TRBD2

CDR3aa: CASSRTGPLGGYTF
CDR3nt: TGTGCCAGCAGTCGGACAGGGCCCCTCGGGGGCTACACCTTC
v_gene: TRBV21-1
j_gene: TRBJ1-2
abundance: -
d_gene: -

CDR3aa: CASTTATPSGNTIYF
CDR3nt: TGTGCCAGCACCACCGCGACCCCCTCTGGAAACACCATATATTTT
v_gene: TRBV28
j_gene: TRBJ1-3
abundance: -
d_gene: -

CDR3aa: CASSPTGGDNEQFF
CDR3nt: TGTGCCAGCAGCCCAACGGGAGGAGACAATGAGCAGTTCTTC
v_gene: TRBV7-3
j_gene: TRBJ2-1
abundance: -
d_gene: TRBD2

CDR3aa: CAWADGINEKLFF
CDR3nt: TGTGCCTGGGCTGACGGTATTAATGAAAAACTGTTTTTT
v_gene: TRBV30
j_gene: TRBJ1-4
abundance: -
d_gene: -

CDR3aa: CASSQGRQTNSPLHF
CDR3nt: TGTGCCAGCAGCCAAGGGCGACAGACTAATTCACCCCTCCACTTT
v_gene: TRBV4-2
j_gene: TRBJ1-6
abundance: -
d_gene: -

CDR3aa: CAWSVIGLQETQYF
CDR3nt: TGTGCCTGGAGTGTTATAGGACTCCAAGAGACCCAGTACTTC
v_gene: TRBV30
j_gene: TRBJ2-5
abundance: -
d_gene: -

CDR3aa: CASSEGLTSGHSTDTQYF
CDR3nt: TGTGCCAGCAGTGAAGGACTGACTAGCGGGCACAGCACAGATACGCAGTATTTT
v_gene: TRBV6-1
j_gene: TRBJ2-3
abundance: -
d_gene: TRBD2

CDR3aa: CASSLDGVYTEAFF
CDR3nt: TGTGCCAGCAGCTTAGATGGGGTGTACACTGAAGCTTTCTTT
v_gene: TRBV11-3
j_gene: TRBJ1-1
abundance: once
d_gene: -